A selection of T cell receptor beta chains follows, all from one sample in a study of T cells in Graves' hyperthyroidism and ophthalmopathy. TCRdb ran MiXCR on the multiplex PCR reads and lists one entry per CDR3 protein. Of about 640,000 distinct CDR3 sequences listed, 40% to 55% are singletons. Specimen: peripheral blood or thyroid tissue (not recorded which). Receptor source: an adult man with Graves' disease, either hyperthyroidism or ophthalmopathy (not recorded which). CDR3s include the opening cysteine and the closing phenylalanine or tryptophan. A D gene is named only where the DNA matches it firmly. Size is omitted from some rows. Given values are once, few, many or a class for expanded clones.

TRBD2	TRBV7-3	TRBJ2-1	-	TGTGCCAGCAAGGGGACTAGCGGGAGCTATGAGCAGTTCTTC	CASKGTSGSYEQFF
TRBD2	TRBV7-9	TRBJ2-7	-	TGCGCCAGCAGCCACACCCGGGGACTATCCTACGAGCAGTACTTC	CASSHTRGLSYEQYF
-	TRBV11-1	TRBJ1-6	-	TGTGCCAGCAGCTTCAAAGGAAGGGGGGCGAGCTCCTATAATTCACCCCTCCACTTT	CASSFKGRGASSYNSPLHF
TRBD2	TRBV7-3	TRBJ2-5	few	TGTGCCAGCAGCTTTAGCGGGAGCGTCCAAGAGACCCAGTACTTC	CASSFSGSVQETQYF
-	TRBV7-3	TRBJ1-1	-	TGTGCCAGCAGTTACGACAGTCCCCCTAACACTGAAGCTTTCTTT	CASSYDSPPNTEAFF
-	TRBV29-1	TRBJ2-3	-	TGCAGCGTTGACAGGGCAGATACGCAGTATTTT	CSVDRADTQYF
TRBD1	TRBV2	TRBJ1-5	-	TGTGCCACCAGTACGCCAGGGGGCTTGGAGACCCAGCATTTT	CATSTPGGLETQHF
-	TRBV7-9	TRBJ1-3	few	TGTGCCAGCAGCGGGGGGGGGGGCTCTGGAAACACCATATATTTT	CASSGGGGSGNTIYF
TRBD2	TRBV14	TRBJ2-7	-	TGTGCCAGCAGCCAAGCGGGACTAGGGAACGAGCAGTACTTC	CASSQAGLGNEQYF
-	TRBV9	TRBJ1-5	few	TGTGCCAGCAGCGGCGACGGTAGCGTGTGGCCCCAGCATTTT	CASSGDGSVWPQHF
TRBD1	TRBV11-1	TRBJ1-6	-	TGTGCCAGCAGCTTACCCGGACAGGGTGGAGGTTCACCCCTCCACTTT	CASSLPGQGGGSPLHF
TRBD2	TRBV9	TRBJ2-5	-	TGTGCCAGCAGCGTAGATGTCGCGGGAGGACTTCAAGAGACCCAGTACTTC	CASSVDVAGGLQETQYF
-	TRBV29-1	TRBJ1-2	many	TGCAGCGTTGGAGGGACGGGACACGCTAACTATGGCTACACCTTC	CSVGGTGHANYGYTF
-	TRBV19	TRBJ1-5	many	TGTGCCAGTAGTCGGGACTTACGACGGGATCAGCCCCAGCATTTT	CASSRDLRRDQPQHF
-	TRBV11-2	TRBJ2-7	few	TGTGCCAGCAAGAGGCGGGACACGCCGTACGAGCAGTACTTC	CASKRRDTPYEQYF
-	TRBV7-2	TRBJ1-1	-	TGTGCCAGCAGCTTGATGGGGGCCGAGGCGAGCACTGAAGCTTTCTTT	CASSLMGAEASTEAFF
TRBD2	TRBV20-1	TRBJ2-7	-	TGCAGTGCAACTAGCGGGGGAGCGTCCTACGAGCAGTACTTC	CSATSGGASYEQYF
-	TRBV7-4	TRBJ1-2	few	TGTGCCAGCAGCTTGGAGGCCCTCGGGGGGAGCGGCTACACCTTC	CASSLEALGGSGYTF
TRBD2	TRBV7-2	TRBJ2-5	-	TGTGCCAGCAGCTTTAGCGGGGGAACCCTAGGGTTC	CASSFSGGTLGF
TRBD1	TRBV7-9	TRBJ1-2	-	TGTGCCAGCAGCTCCTTGGACAGGTACAACTATGGCTACACCTTC	CASSSLDRYNYGYTF
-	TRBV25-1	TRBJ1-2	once	TGTGCCAGCCCCGAACCAAGGGCTAATCTAGGCTACACCTTC	CASPEPRANLGYTF
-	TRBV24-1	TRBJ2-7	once	TGTGCTAGAACCCCAGGTAGCTACGAGCAGTACTTC	CARTPGSYEQYF
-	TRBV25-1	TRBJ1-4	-	TGTGCCAGCAACCGGCCCCGCGATGAAAAACTGTTTTTT	CASNRPRDEKLFF
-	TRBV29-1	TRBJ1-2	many	TGCAGCGTCGACAAGGAAGGAGGCTACACCTTC	CSVDKEGGYTF
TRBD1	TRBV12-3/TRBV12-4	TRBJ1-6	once	TGTGCCAGCAGGGGGAGGACAGGGAGAATCTCACCCCTCCACTTT	CASRGRTGRISPLHF
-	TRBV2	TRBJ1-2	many	TGTGCCAGCAGTCGCGGTCTAGTAGGGGGCTACACCTTC	CASSRGLVGGYTF
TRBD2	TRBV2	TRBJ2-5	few	TGTGCCAGCAGTGAAATAGCGGGTGCCCAAGAGACCCAGTACTTC	CASSEIAGAQETQYF
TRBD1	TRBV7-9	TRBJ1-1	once	TGTGCCAGCAGACAAGAATTTCGGACAGGGGTTGTTTTTGTAGCAGCCTTCTTT	CASRQEFRTGVVFVAAFF
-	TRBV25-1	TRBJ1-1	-	TGTGCCAGCAGTGAACTGGGGGCAACTGAAGCTTTCTTT	CASSELGATEAFF
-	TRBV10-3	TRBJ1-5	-	TGTGCCATCAGGGGGACGGATCAGCCCCAGCATTTT	CAIRGTDQPQHF
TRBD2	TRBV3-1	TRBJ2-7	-	TGTGCCAGCAGCCAAGGAGTAGCGGGATACGAGCAGTACTTC	CASSQGVAGYEQYF
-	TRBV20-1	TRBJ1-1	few	TGCAGTGCTAGAGATTGGGGCACTGAAGCTTTCTTT	CSARDWGTEAFF